Below are 18 T cell receptor beta chains sequenced from a single sample in a study of cytomegalovirus exposure and HLA in healthy donors. Primers for the PCR totalled 60 Vbeta and 13 Jbeta. Sequenced by immunoSEQ multiplex PCR; TCRdb stores in-frame clones only, minus some. The sample records 150,000 to 200,000 clones, around 80% being singletons. Sample: PBMCs. These receptors all stem from a girl aged 2 to 9 in good health and CMV-seropositive.

This clone was seen a few times. This chain joins TRBV5-1 and TRBJ1-6, with 7 bases matching TRBD1. Unmatched junction bases numbered 6, after V lost 0 bases and J lost 9 bases. The CDR3 is 15 amino acids. Germline V gives CDR1 SGHRS, CDR2 YFSETQ. CDR3 DNA sequence: TGCGCCAGCAGCTTGGGGGGACAGATAGTTTCACCCCTCCACTTT. It codes for CASSLGGQIVSPLHF. The whole variable domain, remainder taken from reference TRBV5-1 and TRBJ1-6, is KAGVTQTPRYLIKTRGQQVTLSCSPISGHRSVSWYQQTPGQGLQFLFEYFSETQRNKGNFPGRFSGRQFSNSRSEMNVSTLELGDSALYLCASSLGGQIVSPLHFGNGTRLTVT.

In its sample, this clone was seen a few times. The J gene is TRBJ1-1, the V gene TRBV6-1, with 9 nucleotides matching TRBD1. Germline CDR1 MNHNS, CDR2 SASEGT. The CDR3 consists of 12 residues. With 5 bases clipped from V and 10 bases from J, the junction kept 5 bases outside the gene matches. The CDR3 loop is CASSLTGGRAFF. As DNA, the CDR3 is TGTGCCAGCAGTCTTACAGGGGGCCGAGCTTTCTTT.

This chain connects TRBV11-3 to TRBJ1-2; no clear D gene. V was clipped by 2 bases and J by 5 bases, with 12 bases between them. The length of the CDR3 is 14 residues. Germline CDR1 reads SGHNT; CDR2 reads YENEEA. CDR3 DNA: TGTGCCAGCAGCTTAATTGGCGGTTCTTATGGCTACACCTTC. Translating it yields CASSLIGGSYGYTF.

The V gene is TRBV9, the J gene TRBJ2-7, with D tentatively TRBD1 (5 bases). Germline CDR1 SGDLS, CDR2 YYNGEE. The V gene lost 4 bases and the J gene lost 3 bases, with 14 bases spanning the gap. The CDR3 totals 14 residues. This CDR3 is CASSPPGQDYEQYF. The CDR3 nucleotides are TGTGCCAGCAGCCCCCCAGGGCAGGACTACGAGCAGTACTTC. The variable domain in full, with the rest retrieved from reference TRBV9 and TRBJ2-7, is DSGVTQTPKHLITATGQRVTLRCSPRSGDLSVYWYQQSLDQGLQFLIQYYNGEERAKGNILERFSAQQFPDLHSELNLSSLELGDSALYFCASSPPGQDYEQYFGPGTRLTVT.

The rearrangement joins TRBV19 to TRBJ1-1, with 7 bases fitting TRBD1. The ends lost 11 bases at V and 5 bases at J; junction bases unmatched: 8. The CDR3 is 12 residues long. Germline values: CDR1 LNHDA, CDR2 SQIVND (reference sequence). The CDR3 loop is CAVGQWGTEAFF. Here the CDR3 DNA reads TGTGCCGTGGGACAGTGGGGGACTGAAGCTTTCTTT.

The chain is built from TRBV11-2 and TRBJ2-7; TRBD2 agrees at 10 bases. Germline CDR1 SGHAT, CDR2 FQNNGV. The CDR3 has 14 residues. Trimming at V came to 10 bases and at J to 2 bases, leaving 8 bases not matched to a gene. The CDR3 reads CATSGTSAPYEQYF. CDR3 in DNA: TGTGCCACCTCCGGGACTAGCGCGCCCTACGAGCAGTACTTC.

The chain joins TRBV5-6 to TRBJ1-1; TRBD1 is a possible D gene (5 bases). The germline gives CDR1 SGHDT, CDR2 YYEEEE. The CDR3 sequence is 14 residues long. V shed 5 bases and J shed 0 bases, with 11 bases lying between them. The CDR3: CASRGGRMNTEAFF. The CDR3 region has the DNA TGTGCCAGCAGGGGGGGACGGATGAACACTGAAGCTTTCTTT.

V and J are TRBV5-8 and TRBJ1-1, with 7 bases that match TRBD1. With 0 bases clipped from V and 3 bases from J, the junction kept 8 bases outside the gene matches. The CDR3 is made up of 16 amino acids. Germline CDR1 SGHTS, CDR2 YDEGEE. The CDR3 region has the DNA TGTGCCAGCAGCTTGGCCCTAGGGGGACAGCACACTGAAGCTTTCTTT. This translates into CASSLALGGQHTEAFF.

The chain recombines TRBV30 with TRBJ2-1, with TRBD2 matching over 16 bases. V shed 4 bases, J shed 0 bases, and the junction held 9 bases outside the gene matches. CDR3 length: 19 amino acids. Germline CDR1 is GTSNPN and CDR2 is SVGIG (reference sequence). CDR3 amino acids: CAWTTGGLAGGSSYNEQFF. The CDR3 region has the DNA TGTGCCTGGACAACTGGGGGACTAGCGGGAGGGAGCTCCTACAATGAGCAGTTCTTC. Looking up the rest from reference TRBV30 and TRBJ2-1 gives the full variable domain: SQTIHQWPATLVQPVGSPLSLECTVEGTSNPNLYWYRQAAGRGLQLLFYSVGIGQISSEVPQNLSASRPQDRQFILSSKKLLLSDSGFYLCAWTTGGLAGGSSYNEQFFGPGTRLTVL.

The sample holds one count of this clone. The chain joins TRBV19 to TRBJ1-2; no firm D call. Germline lookup yields CDR1 LNHDA and CDR2 SQIVND (reference sequence). V dropped 3 bases and J dropped 4 bases, with 9 bases sitting between them. The CDR3 totals 13 residues. CDR3 residues: CASSIGEPYGYTF. CDR3 DNA: TGTGCCAGTAGTATCGGGGAACCCTATGGCTACACCTTC.

V gene TRBV4-1 combines with J gene TRBJ1-2; weak D call: TRBD1 (6 bases). Germline V gene sequence: CDR1 MGHRA, CDR2 YSYEKL. V was cut by 0 bases and J by 0 bases, with 8 bases left in between. This CDR3 has 15 residues. The CDR3: CASSQDGQPNYGYTF. The CDR3 DNA reads TGCGCCAGCAGCCAAGACGGACAGCCTAACTATGGCTACACCTTC.

The rearrangement uses TRBV5-1 and TRBJ1-2, with 8 bases aligning to TRBD1. Germline assignment: CDR1 SGHRS and CDR2 YFSETQ. The CDR3 covers 14 residues. Trimming cost V 0 bases and J 7 bases; bases outside gene matches: 5. The CDR3 loop reads CASSLGTGNIGYTF. DNA of the CDR3: TGCGCCAGCAGCTTGGGGACAGGGAATATTGGCTACACCTTC.

The rearrangement uses TRBV7-8 and TRBJ2-5, with D perhaps matching TRBD2 (6 bases). The germline V gene has CDR1 SGHVS and CDR2 FQNEAQ. This CDR3 has 15 residues. The V gene lost 7 bases and the J gene lost 5 bases, with 20 bases spanning the gap. The CDR3 loop reads CASTPTDGRGETQYF. For the CDR3, the DNA is TGTGCCAGCACCCCTACCGACGGCCGGGGGGAGACCCAGTACTTC.

This rearrangement joins TRBV7-6 to TRBJ2-7; a weak D match, TRBD1 (6 bases). V was trimmed by 3 bases and J by 2 bases, leaving 8 bases between them. Germline loops: CDR1 SGHVS, CDR2 FNYEAQ. CDR3 length equals 13 residues. The chain's CDR3 is CASSLGDTYEQYF. The DNA of the CDR3 is TGTGCCAGCAGCTTGGGGGACACCTACGAGCAGTACTTC.

The J gene is TRBJ2-3, the V gene TRBV5-4; 8 bases are a match to TRBD2. Germline V gives CDR1 SGHNT, CDR2 YYREEE (reference sequence). The CDR3 sequence is 17 residues long. V dropped 0 bases and J dropped 5; count of bases not matched to a gene: 11. This CDR3 is CASSLAGVLAVEDTQYF. CDR3 bases: TGTGCCAGCAGCTTGGCCGGGGTACTAGCGGTGGAAGATACGCAGTATTTT.

The rearrangement links TRBV5-1 to TRBJ1-6; a possible D gene is TRBD1 (6 bases). The CDR3 loop spans 14 amino acids. Germline lookup yields CDR1 SGHRS and CDR2 YFSETQ. V was cut by 8 bases and J by 9 bases, with 18 bases left in between. CDR3 nucleotides: TGCGCCAGTTCCGAAGGCGGGGGCGGTTCACCCCTCCACTTT. It yields the protein CASSEGGGGSPLHF.

The V and J genes are TRBV5-4 and TRBJ2-7; 8 bases are shared with TRBD1. The CDR3 covers 15 residues. Per the germline V gene, CDR1 is SGHNT and CDR2 is YYREEE (reference sequence). V was clipped by 4 bases and J by 3 bases; unmatched bases: 9. DNA of the CDR3: TGTGCCAGCAGCCCAACGAGGGACAGGCACTACGAGCAGTACTTC. Its translation is CASSPTRDRHYEQYF. The whole variable domain, filled in from reference TRBV5-4 and TRBJ2-7, reads ETGVTQSPTHLIKTRGQQVTLRCSSQSGHNTVSWYQQALGQGPQFIFQYYREEENGRGNFPPRFSGLQFPNYSSELNVNALELDDSALYLCASSPTRDRHYEQYFGPGTRLTVT.

The rearrangement joins TRBV5-5 to TRBJ2-1; no firm D call. The CDR3 has 15 amino acids. CDR1 and CDR2 (germline): SGHKS, YYEKEE (reference sequence). V dropped 4 bases and J dropped 0 bases, with 11 bases sitting between them. The CDR3 nucleotides are TGTGCCAGCAGCCAAAATACGGGCTCCTACAATGAGCAGTTCTTC. Translated: CASSQNTGSYNEQFF.